Listed here are 22 T cell receptor beta chains from one sample, sequenced in a study of T-cell memory formation after mild COVID-19. MiXCR, applied by TCRdb to the 5' RACE reads, yields one record per CDR3 protein. The sample has over 120,000 distinct CDR3 sequences, approximately 21% seen once. Input material: PBMCs or a T cell subset sorted from them (not recorded which). Source of these receptors: an adult woman who had mild COVID-19 (a few samples of this study predate the infection). Cell type and time point are not known.

This chain uses TRBV24-1 with TRBJ1-2, with 7 bases lining up with TRBD1. Trimming took 2 bases from V and 6 from J; bases not matched to a gene: 11. Germline CDR1 and CDR2: KGHDR and SFDVKD. CDR3 length: 16 amino acids. CDR3 amino acids: CATSDSTDRDFHGYTF. The CDR3 coding sequence is TGTGCCACCAGTGATTCGACAGACAGGGATTTTCATGGCTACACCTTC.

This clonotype was detected only a few times. The gene calls are TRBV20-1 and TRBJ2-3, with D possibly being TRBD2 (5 bases). This CDR3 has 14 amino acids. Germline V CDR1 and CDR2: DFQATT, SNEGSKA (reference sequence). The V and J ends lost 4 bases and 3 bases respectively, with 14 bases between them. The CDR3 region has the DNA TGCAGTGCTAAGGGCCCCCGGGGTACAGATACGCAGTATTTT. Translation: CSAKGPRGTDTQYF.

The table lists this clonotype with many counts. As DNA, the CDR3 is TGCGCCAGCAGCCATTCACGTGAGAGCTCCCGGAACATTCAGTACTTC. Protein product: CASSHSRESSRNIQYF. This sequence joins TRBV4-3 and TRBJ2-4; D ambiguous. This CDR3 is built from 16 residues. Germline V CDR1 and CDR2: LGHNA, YSLEER. The germline V and J ends were trimmed by 3 bases and 7 bases, with 19 bases remaining between them.

This clonotype has only a few counts. This chain joins TRBV10-3 and TRBJ2-1; no clear D gene. Trimming cost V 0 bases and J 9 bases, with 15 bases left between them. Per the germline V gene, CDR1 is ENHRY and CDR2 is SYGVKD. The CDR3 totals 15 residues. CDR3 residues: CAISESLPTGGEQFF. The CDR3 nucleotides read TGTGCCATCAGTGAGTCGTTGCCAACGGGTGGTGAGCAGTTCTTC.

This clonotype was recorded at least ten times. The chain links TRBV12-3 or TRBV12-4 to TRBJ2-7; possibly TRBD2 for D (5 bases). The CDR3 is made up of 14 amino acids. Trimming left V 1 base short and J 2 bases short, with 9 bases between. DNA for the CDR3: TGTGCCAGCAGTTTAGTCCAGAGGGCCTACGAGCAGTACTTC. This codes for CASSLVQRAYEQYF.

V is TRBV5-8 and J is TRBJ2-7; the D is unclear. CDR3 length equals 12 residues. Germline V lookup: CDR1 SGHTS, CDR2 YDEGEE. V lost 0 bases, J lost 6 bases, and 7 bases lay in between. The CDR3 DNA sequence: TGTGCCAGCAGCTTGGACAGATCCGAGCAGTACTTC. Amino acid sequence: CASSLDRSEQYF.

This clonotype was seen only a few times. V usage is TRBV7-2 and J usage is TRBJ2-3; TRBD1 agrees at 12 bases. The CDR3 length is 15 residues. Germline V gene sequence: CDR1 SGHTA, CDR2 FQGNSA. Trimming removed 2 bases from V and 6 bases from J; junction bases left unmatched: 3. CDR3 loop: CASSLWGQGADTQYF. As DNA, the CDR3 is TGTGCCAGCAGCTTATGGGGACAGGGGGCTGATACGCAGTATTTT. The entire variable domain, with the rest obtained from reference TRBV7-2 and TRBJ2-3, is as follows: GAGVSQSPSNKVTEKGKDVELRCDPISGHTALYWYRQSLGQGLEFLIYFQGNSAPDKSGLPSDRFSAERTGGSVSTLTIQRTQQEDSAVYLCASSLWGQGADTQYFGPGTRLTVL.

CDR3 sequence: CASSRRIWTSGSADTQYF. Here the CDR3 DNA reads TGTGCCAGCAGTCGAAGGATTTGGACTAGCGGGAGTGCAGATACGCAGTATTTT. V gene TRBV12-3 or TRBV12-4 combines with J gene TRBJ2-3; 13 nucleotides match TRBD2. Trimming cost V 5 bases and J 4 bases; bases outside gene matches: 12. The CDR3 extends over 18 amino acids.

This clonotype was observed a few times. V gene TRBV5-1 combines with J gene TRBJ1-2, with D possibly TRBD1 on 6 matching bases. Germline CDR1 is SGHRS and CDR2 is YFSETQ. The CDR3 sequence is 15 residues long. Trimming removed 5 bases from V and 3 bases from J, with 17 bases in between. The CDR3 sequence is CASRGVGGVDYGYTF. Here the CDR3 DNA reads TGCGCCAGCAGAGGCGTGGGGGGCGTGGACTATGGCTACACCTTC.

The chain links TRBV10-3 to TRBJ1-5, with D perhaps matching TRBD1 (6 bases). V was trimmed by 4 bases and J by 0 bases, leaving 22 bases between them. The CDR3 is 19 amino acids. Germline CDR1 is ENHRY and CDR2 is SYGVKD. Here the CDR3 reads CAISARWAGEIPSNQPQHF. For the CDR3, the DNA is TGTGCCATCAGTGCCCGCTGGGCAGGGGAAATCCCTAGCAATCAGCCCCAGCATTTT.

This clonotype came up a few times. The chain combines TRBV7-9 with TRBJ2-5; 7 positions agree with TRBD1. Germline V CDR1 and CDR2: SEHNR, FQNEAQ (reference sequence). The V and J ends lost 3 bases and 0 bases, in that order; junction bases with no gene match: 7. The CDR3 sequence is 16 residues long. The CDR3 DNA follows: TGTGCCAGCAGCTTCCTCGGGACAGCGAACCAAGAGACCCAGTACTTC. Translated, it gives CASSFLGTANQETQYF.

J is TRBJ2-5 and V is TRBV24-1; 8 bases align to TRBD1. This CDR3 contains 16 residues. From germline, CDR1 is KGHDR and CDR2 SFDVKD. With 3 bases clipped from V and 3 bases from J, the junction kept 8 bases outside the gene matches. The CDR3 DNA sequence: TGTGCCACCAGTGATACCCCAGGGGGCCCCGAAGAGACCCAGTACTTC. As protein: CATSDTPGGPEETQYF.

A few counts support this clonotype. The chain carries TRBV9 and TRBJ2-3; 14 bases fit TRBD2. Germline CDR1 is SGDLS and CDR2 is YYNGEE. J gave up 4 bases and V 3 bases, and 4 bases lay outside the gene matches. CDR3 length: 16 amino acids. The CDR3 nucleotides are TGTGCCAGCAGCGCCAGGACTAGCGGGGGGCCAGATACGCAGTATTTT. Translation gives CASSARTSGGPDTQYF.

The chain links TRBV15 to TRBJ1-5; D may be TRBD1 (6 bases). This CDR3 contains 14 residues. Trimming removed 3 bases from V and 3 bases from J, with 9 bases in between. Germline V gives CDR1 LNHNV, CDR2 YYDKDF (reference sequence). The DNA of the CDR3 is TGTGCCACCAGCAGGGGGGGGGCCAATCAGCCCCAGCATTTT. It encodes CATSRGGANQPQHF.

This clonotype has more than one count but fewer than ten. The gene calls are TRBV30 and TRBJ2-1, with TRBD2 identical over 9 bases. Trimming at V came to 2 bases and at J to 6 bases, leaving 11 bases not matched to a gene. This CDR3 has 16 amino acids. Germline lookup yields CDR1 GTSNPN and CDR2 SVGIG (reference sequence). The CDR3 nucleotides are TGTGCCTGGAGTCCACTCATAGCGGGAGTACGCAATGAGCAGTTCTTC. Translation gives CAWSPLIAGVRNEQFF.

This clonotype turned up a few times. This chain uses TRBV20-1 with TRBJ2-7; 12 bases match TRBD1. V lost 5 bases and J lost 5; bases outside the gene matches: 7. The CDR3 covers 14 residues. CDR1 DFQATT and CDR2 SNEGSKA come from the germline V gene (reference sequence). CDR3 in DNA: TGCAGTGCTGAGACCGGGACAGGGGGCAACGAGCAGTACTTC. Protein: CSAETGTGGNEQYF.

This clonotype has more than one count but fewer than ten. The chain joins TRBV6-1 to TRBJ2-6; the D is unclear. Trimming removed 8 bases at V and 0 bases at J, with 5 bases between. Germline CDR1 and CDR2: MNHNS and SASEGT. The CDR3 is 13 residues long. CDR3 loop: CASGISGANVLTF. CDR3 bases: TGTGCCAGCGGAATCTCTGGGGCCAACGTCCTGACTTTC.

This clonotype showed up just a few times. J is TRBJ1-2 and V is TRBV7-6; D not certain. Trimming took 2 bases from V and 0 from J, leaving 19 bases between them. CDR3 size: 18 residues. Per germline, CDR1 SGHVS and CDR2 FNYEAQ. This CDR3 is CASSLTVRADQTNYGYTF. DNA for the CDR3: TGTGCCAGCAGCTTAACGGTTCGGGCGGACCAAACTAACTATGGCTACACCTTC.

The chain joins TRBV4-3 to TRBJ1-5, with D uncertain. V dropped 1 base and J dropped 0 bases, with 7 bases sitting between them. CDR3 size: 15 residues. Per the germline V gene, CDR1 is LGHNA and CDR2 is YSLEER. CDR3 region: CASSQGKISNQPQHF. CDR3 sequence (DNA): TGCGCCAGCAGCCAAGGGAAGATTAGCAATCAGCCCCAGCATTTT.

This clonotype was observed a few times. The rearrangement links TRBV4-1 to TRBJ2-7; D may correspond to TRBD1 or TRBD2 (5 bases each). Trimming cost V 1 base and J 5 bases, with 6 bases left between them. The CDR3 consists of 12 residues. CDR1 and CDR2 from the germline V gene are MGHRA and YSYEKL. The CDR3, as DNA: TGCGCCAGCAGCCAAGTGGGGGACGAGCAGTACTTC. This sequence encodes CASSQVGDEQYF.

This rearrangement joins TRBV12-3 or TRBV12-4 to TRBJ2-3; D gene uncertain. The CDR3 runs 16 residues. Trimming removed 6 bases from V and 1 base from J, with 17 bases in between. CDR3 sequence reads: CASRAGRQRGTDTQYF. The CDR3 nucleotides are TGTGCCAGCAGGGCAGGAAGGCAGCGCGGCACAGATACGCAGTATTTT.

This clonotype was observed a few times. This chain uses TRBV6-2 or TRBV6-3 with TRBJ2-7; 8 bases are a match to TRBD1. Per the germline V gene, CDR1 is MNHEY and CDR2 is SVGEGT. Trimming at V came to 6 bases and at J to 4 bases, leaving 11 bases not matched to a gene. CDR3 length equals 15 residues. CDR3 in amino acids: CASSSSGTGGYEQYF. The CDR3 DNA reads TGTGCCAGCAGCTCATCTGGCACAGGGGGATACGAGCAGTACTTC.